What follows are 29 T cell receptor beta chains derived from one specimen sequenced in a study of blood T cell repertoires in COVID-19. TCRdb's copy holds only in-frame clones and misses some; the assay was immunoSEQ multiplex PCR. The repertoire includes 50,000 to 80,000 clones, roughly 91% of them detected once, and around 10% sits in the top ten. Sample: PBMCs or T cells enriched from blood (not recorded which). The receptor source for this set is a woman aged 40 to 49 who had recovered from COVID-19.

This clone was seen only once. This chain connects TRBV19 to TRBJ1-2; D is unresolved. Trimming stripped 5 bases from V and 1 base from J, with 20 bases between. CDR3 size: 17 residues. Germline values: CDR1 LNHDA, CDR2 SQIVND (reference sequence). The CDR3 protein is CASSFSPEGALNYGYTF. The DNA for the CDR3 is TGTGCCAGTAGTTTCTCACCCGAGGGTGCCCTTAACTATGGCTACACCTTC.

The J gene is TRBJ2-1, the V gene TRBV5-4, with TRBD2 identical over 9 bases. CDR3 length: 15 residues. Germline V gene sequence: CDR1 SGHNT, CDR2 YYREEE (reference sequence). Unmatched junction bases numbered 6, after V lost 1 base and J lost 7 bases. The CDR3 nucleotides are TGTGCCAGCAGCTTGAAAGCTAGCGGGGCGAATGAGCAGTTCTTC. It is translated as CASSLKASGANEQFF. The variable domain in full, with the rest retrieved from reference TRBV5-4 and TRBJ2-1, is ETGVTQSPTHLIKTRGQQVTLRCSSQSGHNTVSWYQQALGQGPQFIFQYYREEENGRGNFPPRFSGLQFPNYSSELNVNALELDDSALYLCASSLKASGANEQFFGPGTRLTVL.

V and J are TRBV6-4 and TRBJ1-1; the D is unclear. Germline V gene lookup returns CDR1 MRHNA and CDR2 SNTAGT. The CDR3 extends over 15 amino acids. The V end lost 4 bases, the J end lost 0 bases, and 12 bases lay between the germline ends. CDR3 DNA sequence: TGTGCCAGCAGTGCAGACGGGGTCGTGAACACTGAAGCTTTCTTT. Protein: CASSADGVVNTEAFF.

The chain is built from TRBV5-1 and TRBJ2-6; tentatively, D is TRBD1 (5 bases). CDR3 size: 14 residues. The germline V gene has CDR1 SGHRS and CDR2 YFSETQ. The ends were cut back, 1 base at V and 4 bases at J, with 6 bases in the middle. CDR3 protein: CASSLYRGANVLTF. DNA for the CDR3: TGCGCCAGCAGCTTGTACAGGGGGGCCAACGTCCTGACTTTC.

This clone was seen a single time. The chain joins TRBV7-9 to TRBJ2-5; the match to TRBD1 covers 8 bases. The CDR3 totals 14 residues. Trimming took 3 bases from V and 5 from J; bases not matched to a gene: 5. The germline gives CDR1 SEHNR, CDR2 FQNEAQ (reference sequence). This CDR3 reads CASSFGQGTETQYF. The CDR3 DNA sequence: TGTGCCAGCAGCTTTGGACAGGGTACCGAGACCCAGTACTTC. Full variable domain (remainder filled in from reference TRBV7-9 and TRBJ2-5): DTGVSQNPRHKITKRGQNVTFRCDPISEHNRLYWYRQTLGQGPEFLTYFQNEAQLEKSRLLSDRFSAERPKGSFSTLEIQRTEQGDSAMYLCASSFGQGTETQYFGPGTRLLVL.

This chain joins TRBV18 and TRBJ1-4, with 8 bases lining up with TRBD1. Germline values: CDR1 KGHSH, CDR2 LQKENI. Unmatched junction bases numbered 4, after V lost 3 bases and J lost 7 bases. CDR3 length equals 14 residues. The CDR3 region is CASSPQGAGEKLFF. The CDR3 bases are TGTGCCAGCTCACCCCAGGGGGCGGGTGAAAAACTGTTTTTT.

The J gene is TRBJ2-3, the V gene TRBV10-1, with D possibly matching TRBD2 (5 bases). The CDR3 covers 13 residues. V lost 4 bases, J lost 5 bases, and 10 bases lay in between. From germline, CDR1 is WNHNN and CDR2 SYGVQD (reference sequence). The CDR3 nucleotides read TGCGCCAGCAGTGGTGCCGGGGTAGATACGCAGTATTTT. The encoded protein is CASSGAGVDTQYF.

V gene TRBV19 combines with J gene TRBJ2-3; 12 bases align to TRBD2. This CDR3 region has 16 residues. V shed 5 bases and J 3 bases; nucleotides not matched to a gene: 6. The V gene's germline CDR1 is LNHDA and CDR2 SQIVND (reference sequence). In DNA form, the CDR3 reads TGTGCCAGTAGTGTCCAACTAGCGGGGGGAACAGATACGCAGTATTTT. Its translation is CASSVQLAGGTDTQYF.

Notes on this clone: One junction end does not reproduce the germline sequence, and a read error may be involved. The rearrangement uses TRBV12-5 and TRBJ2-5, with TRBD1 matching over 9 bases. The germline CDR1 and CDR2 sequences are LGHNT and FRNRAP. This CDR3 has 16 residues. This CDR3 is CASGLVGQGASETQYF. Here the CDR3 DNA reads TGTGCTAGTGGTCTGGTGGGACAGGGAGCGTCGGAGACCCAGTACTTC.

The CDR3 spells CASSLDSEEQPQHF. The CDR3 nucleotides are TGCGCCAGCAGCTTGGATTCGGAGGAGCAGCCCCAGCATTTT. The chain combines TRBV5-1 with TRBJ1-5; D not certain. Trimming took off 0 bases at V and 7 bases at J, with 11 bases between the two ends. CDR1 is SGHRS and CDR2 is YFSETQ in the germline V gene. CDR3 length: 14 residues.

The rearrangement links TRBV2 to TRBJ1-6, with D tentatively TRBD1 (5 bases). The V gene's germline CDR1 is SNHLY and CDR2 FYNNEI. V lost 4 bases to trimming and J lost 7 bases, with 11 bases between them. CDR3 size: 14 residues. The CDR3 spells CASSVGSGNSPLHF. DNA of the CDR3: TGTGCCAGCAGTGTGGGGTCAGGGAATTCACCCCTCCACTTT.

The J gene is TRBJ2-7, the V gene TRBV5-1; 8 bases match TRBD2. V shed 6 bases, J shed 5 bases, and the junction held 16 bases outside the gene matches. The CDR3 is 16 residues long. CDR1 is SGHRS, CDR2 YFSETQ, per germline. CDR3 loop: CASKRWPGGGLDEQYF. DNA of the CDR3: TGCGCCAGCAAGCGCTGGCCCGGCGGGGGGCTAGACGAGCAGTACTTC.

This rearrangement joins TRBV11-3 to TRBJ2-3; D perhaps matches TRBD2 (6 bases). V lost 1 base to trimming and J lost 1 base, with 9 bases between them. Germline CDR1 is SGHNT and CDR2 is YENEEA. The CDR3 consists of 15 residues. In DNA, the CDR3 is TGTGCCAGCAGCTTAGGCGGGGAGGGCACAGATACGCAGTATTTT. Its protein is CASSLGGEGTDTQYF.

This chain links TRBV11-2 with TRBJ2-2; maybe TRBD2 (5 bases). Germline V gene sequence: CDR1 SGHAT, CDR2 FQNNGV. V was pared by 5 bases and J by 0 bases, with 10 bases between. The CDR3 is made up of 15 amino acids. The CDR3 sequence is CASSRGVSNTGELFF. DNA of the CDR3: TGTGCCAGCAGCCGGGGAGTCTCGAACACCGGGGAGCTGTTTTTT. Full variable domain (outside the CDR3, taken from reference TRBV11-2 and TRBJ2-2): EAGVAQSPRYKIIEKRQSVAFWCNPISGHATLYWYQQILGQGPKLLIQFQNNGVVDDSQLPKDRFSAERLKGVDSTLKIQPAKLEDSAVYLCASSRGVSNTGELFFGEGSRLTVL.

The genes are TRBV7-8 and TRBJ2-7; TRBD2 aligns across 7 bases. The CDR3 covers 13 residues. V lost 1 base, J lost 4 bases, and 1 base stayed unmatched. Germline values: CDR1 SGHVS, CDR2 FQNEAQ. The CDR3 nucleotides are TGTGCCAGCAGCTTAGGGGGGGGTTACGAGCAGTACTTC. This gives the protein CASSLGGGYEQYF.

CDR3 sequence reads: CASSDVQGLSTNEKLFF. The CDR3 bases are TGTGCCAGCAGTGATGTGCAGGGGCTTTCTACTAATGAAAAACTGTTTTTT. The V call is TRBV25-1, the J call TRBJ1-4; D is possibly TRBD1 (6 bases). Per germline, CDR1 MGHDK and CDR2 SYGVNS. The CDR3 totals 17 residues. Trimming cost V 3 bases and J 2 bases, with 16 bases left between them.

The rearrangement links TRBV19 to TRBJ2-3, with 8 bases lining up with TRBD1. CDR3 length equals 16 residues. The junction had 13 bases not matched to a gene; V was cut back by 6 bases and J by 5 bases. The germline CDR1 and CDR2 sequences are LNHDA and SQIVND (reference sequence). CDR3 loop: CASRRQGNVGGDTQYF. The CDR3 region has the DNA TGTGCCAGTAGGAGACAGGGGAATGTGGGGGGAGATACGCAGTATTTT.

V and J are TRBV11-2 and TRBJ1-4; perhaps TRBD1 as D (5 bases). Germline V gene sequence: CDR1 SGHAT, CDR2 FQNNGV. The germline V and J ends were trimmed by 1 base and 8 bases, with 14 bases remaining between them. There are 15 residues in the CDR3. Here the CDR3 reads CASSLAGGWGEKLFF. CDR3 bases: TGTGCCAGCAGCTTAGCCGGGGGGTGGGGAGAAAAACTGTTTTTT.

V and J are TRBV19 and TRBJ2-1, with 9 nucleotides matching TRBD2. From germline, CDR1 is LNHDA and CDR2 SQIVND (reference sequence). This CDR3 region has 15 residues. The junction had 10 bases not matched to a gene; V was cut back by 9 bases and J by 4 bases. CDR3 coding DNA: TGTGCCAGAGGGGGCGGGACTAGCAGGTACAATGAGCAGTTCTTC. It encodes CARGGGTSRYNEQFF. The full variable domain, in which reference TRBV19 and TRBJ2-1 provide the parts outside the CDR3, is DGGITQSPKYLFRKEGQNVTLSCEQNLNHDAMYWYRQDPGQGLRLIYYSQIVNDFQKGDIAEGYSVSREKKESFPLTVTSAQKNPTAFYLCARGGGTSRYNEQFFGPGTRLTVL.

This chain uses TRBV24-1 with TRBJ2-1; a possible D gene is TRBD2 (6 bases). Between the trimmed V and J ends, which lost 2 bases and 2 bases, there was a span of 12 bases. The germline V gene encodes CDR1 KGHDR and CDR2 SFDVKD. This CDR3 spans 16 amino acids. The CDR3 loop reads CATSDSSSEAYNEQFF. DNA for the CDR3: TGTGCCACCAGTGATTCTTCTAGCGAGGCCTACAATGAGCAGTTCTTC.

The chain has TRBV9 and TRBJ2-7; TRBD1 might be the D (5 bases). CDR1 is SGDLS and CDR2 is YYNGEE in the germline V gene. The V end lost 0 bases, the J end lost 3 bases, and 13 bases lay between the germline ends. CDR3 size: 15 residues. The CDR3 is CASSVGTQTNYEQYF. The DNA of the CDR3 is TGTGCCAGCAGCGTAGGGACACAAACAAACTACGAGCAGTACTTC.

This clone showed up just a few times. The CDR3 DNA follows: TGTGCCAGCGCCCGGGGGGGCGACGGTAGTGAGCAGTTCTTC. Amino acid sequence: CASARGGDGSEQFF. V and J are TRBV7-3 and TRBJ2-1, with 8 bases identical to TRBD2. The CDR3 spans 14 residues. The V segment lost 8 bases and the J segment 9 bases; nucleotides outside the gene matches: 12. Per germline, CDR1 SGHTA and CDR2 FQGTGA.

This chain joins TRBV18 and TRBJ2-1; D possibly corresponds to TRBD1 (5 bases). This CDR3 region has 17 residues. The V end was cut by 1 base, the J end by 3 bases, with 16 bases between. Germline loops: CDR1 KGHSH, CDR2 LQKENI. The DNA for the CDR3 is TGTGCCAGCTCACCACTCCGAAAACAGGAATTCTACAATGAGCAGTTCTTC. This sequence encodes CASSPLRKQEFYNEQFF.

V usage is TRBV18 and J usage is TRBJ2-3; weak D call: TRBD2 (5 bases). CDR1 KGHSH and CDR2 LQKENI come from the germline V gene. The CDR3 is 16 amino acids. V gave up 6 bases and J gave up 0 bases, with 16 bases separating them. This CDR3 is CASSHPGKPSTDTQYF. DNA of the CDR3: TGTGCCAGCTCGCACCCGGGGAAACCTAGCACAGATACGCAGTATTTT.

Here the CDR3 DNA reads TGCGCCAGTAAGAGACCGGGACAGGAAGCTCTCGAGCAGTACTTC. Protein: CASKRPGQEALEQYF. The chain couples TRBV10-1 to TRBJ2-7; 8 bases line up with TRBD1. The CDR3 is made up of 15 amino acids. Trimming removed 9 bases from V and 6 bases from J; junction bases left unmatched: 16. Germline V gene sequence: CDR1 WNHNN, CDR2 SYGVQD (reference sequence).

The chain uses TRBV5-1 and TRBJ2-7; 14 positions agree with TRBD2. V dropped 4 bases and J dropped 3; count of bases not matched to a gene: 9. Looked up from germline, CDR1 is SGHRS and CDR2 is YFSETQ. The CDR3 totals 17 residues. The CDR3 sequence is CASSLGTSGGPNYEQYF. The CDR3 region has the DNA TGCGCCAGCAGCCTCGGGACTAGCGGGGGCCCGAACTACGAGCAGTACTTC.

The V and J genes are TRBV12-3 or TRBV12-4 and TRBJ1-2, with D perhaps matching TRBD1 (5 bases). Trimming took 3 bases from V and 4 from J, leaving 9 bases between them. The CDR3 is 13 residues long. The CDR3 reads CASSFRELYGYTF. The DNA of the CDR3 is TGTGCCAGCAGTTTCAGGGAACTCTATGGCTACACCTTC.

The V and J genes are TRBV5-1 and TRBJ2-7; D may be TRBD2 (6 bases). The germline gives CDR1 SGHRS, CDR2 YFSETQ. The CDR3 is 14 amino acids. The V end lost 1 base, the J end lost 5 bases, and 13 bases lay between the germline ends. CDR3 coding DNA: TGCGCCAGCAGCTTGCGGGGGTCCGCAGACGAGCAGTACTTC. Translated, it gives CASSLRGSADEQYF.

The chain recombines TRBV10-2 with TRBJ2-5; TRBD2 agrees at 13 bases. In germline, CDR1 is WSHSY, CDR2 SAAADI. V lost 6 bases to trimming and J lost 4 bases; unmatched junction nucleotides: 11. The CDR3 contains 17 residues. The CDR3 spells CASRDVLAGGSSETQYF. The DNA for the CDR3 is TGCGCCAGCAGGGATGTACTAGCGGGGGGGTCTTCAGAGACCCAGTACTTC.